This TCR beta chain was identified during a study of blood T cell repertoires in COVID-19 (dated by TCRdb to the early 2020s). Background on the whole study: Samples from collaborators originated in the United States, Italy and Spain and spanned both the acute and convalescent phases of COVID-19. Deeply sampled blood TCRbeta repertoires from subjects exposed to, actively infected with, or recovered from COVID-19 were included in the dataset. Sample metadata almost always included a de-identified subject ID, COVID-19 status, age in years and sex. The samples were drawn from the first 160 participants of the ongoing ImmuneRACE study and from 950 to 1,500 subjects provided by 6 global collaborators. The repertoires were released in a freely available public database meant as a resource for research on the immune response to SARS-CoV-2. The material from the prospective study consisted of cDNA or gDNA derived from T cells, B-cell-depleted T cells, or PBMCs. Where available, HLA class I and class II types were obtained from metadata supplied by the sample provider rather than from assay-based typing.

The germline ends are 11 bases apart after V is trimmed by 5 bases and J by 7 bases. Including cysteine and phenylalanine, the CDR3 has 13 amino acids. Only the CDR3 region is kept as DNA, spanning 39 bases read in frame from base 1. CDR1 and CDR2, per the germline V gene, are MNHEY and SVGAGI. The collaborating institutions used their own protocols to collect whole blood in K2EDTA tubes. For TCRbeta analysis, collaborators shipped samples as frozen whole blood, isolated PBMCs, or DNA extracted from either of those sample types. Comments on this clone: It lacks a known antigen. Base qualities are not at hand, and no much larger clone is one base apart.

Study-level results and caveats: How much clinical and demographic metadata was included differed by source and by participant, and the metadata was provided uncurated.

The immunoSEQ Assay, a bias-controlled multiplex PCR, was used to amplify TCRbeta CDR3 regions from genomic DNA. Concerning the study's data processing: The number of nucleated cells in each sample was estimated from the amplification of reference gene primers within the assay. To quantify the absolute abundance of each unique TCRbeta CDR3 rearrangement, sequence reads were collapsed and filtered. For each sample, productive Simpson clonality was calculated as the square root of Simpson's diversity index across productive rearrangements. Not all clones reach the TCRdb copy of this immuneACCESS table, which keeps in-frame sequences only. Checked studies attribute under half of the gap to unresolved V genes and leave the rest unexplained. D and trimming were read from the DNA, whereas the V and J calls and clone size are those reported in that table. This sample has around 200,000 clones in its table, and about 85% of those were observed once. Roughly 0.7% of the sample lies in the top ten.

Source material: peripheral blood. The sequence was obtained from a middle-aged man with acute or convalescent COVID-19. Recombination connected TRBV6-5 to TRBJ1-4; the D region possibly corresponds to TRBD1 (5 bases align). For the CDR3, the sequence is CASSRGQGEKLFF. DNA sequence: TGTGCCAGCAGTAGGGGCCAGGGTGAAAAACTGTTTTTT.